Sequencing of this T cell receptor beta chain was carried out in a study of T cell responses to AZD1222 COVID-19 vaccine. Study results and caveats: Donors were largely white British and mainly female; clonal diversity was possibly underestimated.

Produced via immunoSEQ multiplex PCR; TCRdb's table is partial and in-frame only. The profile shows about 120,000 clones, approximately 90% of them singletons. Notes on this clone: What it binds is unknown.

This sequence was found in an adult who received the MenACWY meningococcal vaccine as a control. This material consisted of peripheral blood, taken 28 days after the second dose of the MenACWY control vaccine.

The CDR3 DNA is TGCGCCAGCAGCTGGGGGACAGGAAAGGGGGCCAGAGACTTTGAAGCTTTCTTT. Its translation is CASSWGTGKGARDFEAFF. The rearrangement links TRBV5-1 to TRBJ1-1; the match to TRBD1 covers 8 bases. In germline, CDR1 is SGHRS, CDR2 YFSETQ. The CDR3 is 18 residues long. Trimming took 3 bases from V and 7 from J; bases not matched to a gene: 20.